The 12 T cell receptor beta chains below were found in one sample sequenced in a study of cytomegalovirus exposure and HLA in healthy donors. PCR used 60 Vbeta primers and 13 Jbeta primers. Measured with immunoSEQ multiplex PCR; TCRdb has only the in-frame clones, and not every one. The repertoire holds fewer than 150,000 clones, with 74% as singletons. The sample taken for sequencing was PBMCs. The receptor set was obtained from a woman aged 45 to 65 in good health and CMV-seropositive.

This clone was seen just once. This chain joins TRBV29-1 and TRBJ2-7; TRBD1 is a possible D gene (6 bases). CDR3 length: 14 residues. The germline gives CDR1 SQVTM, CDR2 ANQGSEA. Trimming removed 7 bases at V and 5 bases at J, with 21 bases between. The CDR3 coding sequence is TGCAGCGCGAGGGCCCTACAGGGTCCCGACGAGCAGTACTTC. Translation: CSARALQGPDEQYF.

The rearrangement links TRBV4-1 to TRBJ1-2, with a possible D match to TRBD1 (5 bases). Germline V gene data show CDR1 as MGHRA and CDR2 as YSYEKL. This CDR3 spans 14 amino acids. Trimming removed 1 base from V and 7 bases from J, with 13 bases in between. CDR3 in amino acids: CASSQVSGNRGYTF. DNA for the CDR3: TGCGCCAGCAGCCAAGTGTCAGGGAACCGTGGCTACACCTTC.

The V call is TRBV28, the J call TRBJ2-7; D is perhaps TRBD2 (6 bases). The CDR3 is 13 amino acids. The germline CDR1 and CDR2 sequences are MDHEN and SYDVKM. Trimming removed 6 bases from V and 5 bases from J, with 14 bases in between. The DNA of the CDR3 is TGTGCCAGCAGCCCTACTAGCATCCACGAGCAGTACTTC. As protein: CASSPTSIHEQYF.

The chain recombines TRBV4-1 with TRBJ2-3; 8 bases are shared with TRBD2. Trimming removed 6 bases from V and 3 bases from J; junction bases left unmatched: 11. The CDR3 is made up of 16 amino acids. Germline assignment: CDR1 MGHRA and CDR2 YSYEKL. This CDR3 is CASSLTQGLGTDTQYF. The CDR3 DNA is TGCGCCAGCAGTCTAACCCAGGGACTAGGGACAGATACGCAGTATTTT.

This sequence joins TRBV15 and TRBJ1-1; a possible D gene is TRBD1 (6 bases). CDR1 LNHNV and CDR2 YYDKDF come from the germline V gene (reference sequence). There are 16 residues in the CDR3. The V and J ends lost 1 base and 1 base respectively, with 13 bases between them. The CDR3 nucleotides read TGTGCCACCAGCAGAGGGGGGCAGTGGCAGAACACTGAAGCTTTCTTT. It is translated as CATSRGGQWQNTEAFF.

This clone was seen only a few times. The chain uses TRBV2 and TRBJ2-7; TRBD1 matches 7 bases. Looked up from germline, CDR1 is SNHLY and CDR2 is FYNNEI. The CDR3 is 14 amino acids. The junction had 7 bases not matched to a gene; V was cut back by 6 bases and J by 2 bases. The CDR3 coding sequence is TGTGCCAGCAGCTCGGACAGGCAACCCTACGAGCAGTACTTC. Protein product: CASSSDRQPYEQYF. The whole variable domain, remainder taken from reference TRBV2 and TRBJ2-7, is EPEVTQTPSHQVTQMGQEVILRCVPISNHLYFYWYRQILGQKVEFLVSFYNNEISEKSEIFDDQFSVERPDGSNFTLKIRSTKLEDSAMYFCASSSDRQPYEQYFGPGTRLTVT.

The chain links TRBV2 to TRBJ2-5; TRBD1 agrees at 7 bases. The germline gives CDR1 SNHLY, CDR2 FYNNEI. The trim removed 4 bases at V and 2 bases at J, leaving 4 bases unmatched. The CDR3 totals 14 residues. The CDR3, as DNA: TGTGCCAGCAGTGGTGGGACAGTTCAAGAGACCCAGTACTTC. The encoded protein is CASSGGTVQETQYF.

The genes are TRBV7-9 and TRBJ2-3, with TRBD2 identical over 9 bases. CDR1 SEHNR and CDR2 FQNEAQ come from the germline V gene (reference sequence). Trimming cost V 3 bases and J 2 bases; bases outside gene matches: 9. This CDR3 is 17 amino acids long. The CDR3 region has the DNA TGTGCCAGCAGCTTGGGGGGGCTAGCGGGGACCACAGATACGCAGTATTTT. This codes for CASSLGGLAGTTDTQYF.

This clone was seen a few times. The gene calls are TRBV7-8 and TRBJ2-1; 10 nucleotides align to TRBD1. V gave up 3 bases and J gave up 9 bases; unmatched junction bases: 8. Germline CDR1 is SGHVS and CDR2 is FQNEAQ. This CDR3 comprises 15 residues. CDR3 loop: CASSLGRTGGVEQFF. As DNA, the CDR3 is TGTGCCAGCAGCTTGGGGCGGACAGGGGGAGTTGAGCAGTTCTTC.

The V gene is TRBV7-2, the J gene TRBJ1-2, with TRBD1 identical over 7 bases. Germline CDR1 SGHTA, CDR2 FQGNSA. CDR3 length: 13 residues. V dropped 5 bases and J dropped 6; count of bases not matched to a gene: 6. The chain's CDR3 is CASSQQGINGYTF. The DNA for the CDR3 is TGTGCCAGCAGCCAACAGGGGATTAATGGCTACACCTTC.

V and J are TRBV18 and TRBJ1-4, with a weak D call TRBD1 (6 bases). CDR3 length: 14 amino acids. Germline CDR1 KGHSH, CDR2 LQKENI. The V end was cut by 5 bases, the J end by 8 bases, with 15 bases between. The CDR3: CASSNAGDQEKLFF. CDR3 coding DNA: TGTGCCAGCTCAAACGCAGGGGATCAGGAAAAACTGTTTTTT. The whole variable domain, remainder taken from reference TRBV18 and TRBJ1-4, is NAGVMQNPRHLVRRRGQEARLRCSPMKGHSHVYWYRQLPEEGLKFMVYLQKENIIDESGMPKERFSAEFPKEGPSILRIQQVVRGDSAAYFCASSNAGDQEKLFFGSGTQLSVL.

This clone showed up just a few times. This chain links TRBV7-9 with TRBJ2-1; 8 bases line up with TRBD2. This CDR3 has 14 residues. Germline V gene lookup returns CDR1 SEHNR and CDR2 FQNEAQ (reference sequence). V dropped 8 bases and J dropped 7; count of bases not matched to a gene: 10. CDR3 coding DNA: TGTGCCAGCTGTCTCGGGGGGGCTGGGAATGAGCAGTTCTTC. Protein product: CASCLGGAGNEQFF.